The rows below give T cell receptor beta chains drawn from one sample of a study of shared clonotypes between healthy human individuals. Repertoires were generated with immunoSEQ multiplex PCR, while TCRdb's copy carries only in-frame clones and drops some. Among around 95,000 clones, 40% to 55% were seen once, and the ten largest hold about 14%. The sequenced material came from PBMCs. The receptor source for this set is a woman aged 40 to 55 in good health. Some clones in this sample may be carry-over from other donors' samples. The CDR3 runs from the conserved cysteine through the conserved F or W. Some rows have no size entry. The others give once, few or many, or a class for an expanded clone.

CDR3 length,V gene,clone size,CDR3 protein
14,TRBV30,-,CAWSADRSNQPQHF
15,TRBV4-1,-,CASISPDRPPEKLFF
13,TRBV7-2,many,CASSLGSRQPQHF
14,TRBV5-6,once,CASSFLTGLGTIYF
15,TRBV18,-,CASSLSPGPGETQYF
11,TRBV30,-,CAWSQNAEQFF
13,TRBV29-1,-,CSVGSATNEKLFF
15,TRBV5-1,-,CASSLTGHVNTEAFF
12,TRBV29-1,few,CSVETASYEQYF
13,TRBV29-1,many,CSVVQLEWAEAFF
12,TRBV18,few,CASSEDIETQYF
14,TRBV28,-,CASSLTGEAYEQYF
15,TRBV4-1,many,CASRFSGSSYNEQFF
14,TRBV6-5,many,CASSRQGETGELFF
14,TRBV28,-,CASATGYSGNTIYF
14,TRBV9,few,CASMGPPRAETQYF
11,TRBV2,-,CASAVGTEAFF
15,TRBV19,medium-sized,CASSIPGLGAQALFF
14,TRBV29-1,-,CSVVIRAGTYEQYF
15,TRBV9,few,CASSVDLGRGETQYF
14,TRBV6-1,-,CASSEIGFRRPQHF
14,TRBV9,-,CASSVAQGGYEQYF
15,TRBV30,-,CAWSAQLAGTDTQYF
15,TRBV10-2,-,CASSESTVQTSPLHF
14,TRBV5-1,once,CASSPDGPPGEQFF
16,TRBV5-1,many,CASSLDGGWLGTEAFF
11,TRBV2,few,CASSVQREAFF
16,TRBV9,-,CASSAGTGDSNQPQHF
15,TRBV19,many,CASSISRRGDTEAFF
12,TRBV30,few,CAWSVLGSEAFF
14,TRBV7-2,many,CASSLTSGEDTQYF
15,TRBV6-1,few,CASNTGVDSNQPQHF
15,TRBV18,-,CASSPLQGYTGELFF
14,TRBV5-6,-,CASSLGHSGNTIYF
13,TRBV7-4,-,CASSRTPSYEQYF
15,TRBV5-4,many,CASSFLRYSPYEQYF
14,TRBV9,-,CASSLTSGANVLTF
16,TRBV2,-,CASSGTAPGGAGGYTF
14,TRBV5-6,-,CASSHTSVTTTRYF
15,TRBV11-2,many,CASSLEYRGNYGYTF
15,TRBV7-9,-,CASSSGQASGGEQFF
14,TRBV10-2,few,CASRREAAINEQFF
14,TRBV7-2,many,CASSLAGPAHEQYF
14,TRBV27,few,CASSPHESNQPQHF
12,TRBV11-2,few,CASSPGHYGYTF
14,TRBV28,-,CASSLGPWGNEQYF
14,TRBV28,-,CASSLMSLGETQYF
16,TRBV27,few,CASTLGEGGHNQPQHF
13,TRBV30,-,CAWSAGGNTEAFF
16,TRBV30,few,CAWSWASGAPRETQYF
12,TRBV28,many,CASSVGGTEAFF
15,TRBV30,-,CAWSDAGWYNQPQHF
14,TRBV4-2,-,CASSPSGGAYGYTF
16,TRBV7-2,few,CASPRRLALNTGELFF
14,TRBV9,-,CASSVGVGNYEQYF
18,TRBV7-9,-,CASSLSQGRDSGANVLTF
14,TRBV28,-,CASNPGLAIYEQYF
15,TRBV7-9,-,CASSGWTGRNTEAFF
15,TRBV28,-,CASSLQGTRSYEQYF
16,TRBV7-2,-,CASSLLSGAGANVLTF